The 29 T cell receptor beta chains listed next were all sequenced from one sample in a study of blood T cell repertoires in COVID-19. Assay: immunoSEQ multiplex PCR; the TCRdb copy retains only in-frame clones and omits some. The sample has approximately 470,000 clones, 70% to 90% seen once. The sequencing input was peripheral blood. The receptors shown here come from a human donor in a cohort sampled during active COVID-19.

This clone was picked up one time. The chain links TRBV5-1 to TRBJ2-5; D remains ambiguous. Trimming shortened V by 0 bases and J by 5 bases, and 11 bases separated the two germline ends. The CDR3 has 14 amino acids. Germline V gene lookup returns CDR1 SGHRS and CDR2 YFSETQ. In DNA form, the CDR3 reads TGCGCCAGCAGCTTGGCCCGACACACGGAGACCCAGTACTTC. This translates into CASSLARHTETQYF.

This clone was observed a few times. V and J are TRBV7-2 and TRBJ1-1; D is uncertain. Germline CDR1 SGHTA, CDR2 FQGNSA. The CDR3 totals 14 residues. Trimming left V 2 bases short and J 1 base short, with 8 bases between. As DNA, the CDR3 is TGTGCCAGCAGCTTATATCCACAGAACACTGAAGCTTTCTTT. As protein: CASSLYPQNTEAFF.

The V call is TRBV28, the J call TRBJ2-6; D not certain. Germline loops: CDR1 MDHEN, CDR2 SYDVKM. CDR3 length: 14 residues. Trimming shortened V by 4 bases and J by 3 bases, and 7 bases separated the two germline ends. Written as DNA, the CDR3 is TGTGCCAGCAGTTCGACTTATGGGGCCAACGTCCTGACTTTC. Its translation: CASSSTYGANVLTF.

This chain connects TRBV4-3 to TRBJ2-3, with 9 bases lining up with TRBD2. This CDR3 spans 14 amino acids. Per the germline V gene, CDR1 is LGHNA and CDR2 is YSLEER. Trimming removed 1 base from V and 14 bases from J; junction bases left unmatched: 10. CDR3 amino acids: CASSQATAGGPRYF. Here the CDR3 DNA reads TGCGCCAGCAGCCAAGCTACGGCGGGAGGGCCTCGGTATTTT.

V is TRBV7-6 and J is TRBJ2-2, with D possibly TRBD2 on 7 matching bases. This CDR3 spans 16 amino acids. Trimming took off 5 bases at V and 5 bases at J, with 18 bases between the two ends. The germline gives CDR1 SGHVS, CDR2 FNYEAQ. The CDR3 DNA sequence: TGTGCCAGCAGCAGTCTTACGGGGGGCTGGACCGGGGAGCTGTTTTTT. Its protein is CASSSLTGGWTGELFF.

CDR3 coding DNA: TGCAGTGCTAGTGGAGAGGCTTTGAACACTGAAGCTTTCTTT. Protein product: CSASGEALNTEAFF. The chain combines TRBV20-1 with TRBJ1-1; no clear D gene. Germline assignment: CDR1 DFQATT and CDR2 SNEGSKA (reference sequence). This CDR3 region has 14 residues. With 3 bases removed from V and 0 bases from J, the gap between germline ends came to 11 bases.

In nucleotides, the CDR3 is TGTGCCAGCAGCCCGTCGTTAGTGGAGCAGTTCTTC. Translation gives CASSPSLVEQFF. This chain uses TRBV11-1 with TRBJ2-1; no clear D gene. CDR1 is SGHAT, CDR2 FQDESV, per germline (reference sequence). CDR3 length: 12 residues. Trimming pared 5 bases from V and 10 bases from J, leaving 12 bases between.

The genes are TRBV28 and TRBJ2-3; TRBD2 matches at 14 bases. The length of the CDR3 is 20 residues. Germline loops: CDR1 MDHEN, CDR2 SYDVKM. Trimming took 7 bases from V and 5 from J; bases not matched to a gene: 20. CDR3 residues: CASTGLAGARRDAVRDTQYF. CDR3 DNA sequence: TGTGCCAGCACGGGACTAGCGGGAGCAAGGAGGGACGCAGTGAGAGATACGCAGTATTTT. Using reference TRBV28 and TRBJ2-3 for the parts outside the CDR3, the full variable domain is DVKVTQSSRYLVKRTGEKVFLECVQDMDHENMFWYRQDPGLGLRLIYFSYDVKMKEKGDIPEGYSVSREKKERFSLILESASTNQTSMYLCASTGLAGARRDAVRDTQYFGPGTRLTVL.

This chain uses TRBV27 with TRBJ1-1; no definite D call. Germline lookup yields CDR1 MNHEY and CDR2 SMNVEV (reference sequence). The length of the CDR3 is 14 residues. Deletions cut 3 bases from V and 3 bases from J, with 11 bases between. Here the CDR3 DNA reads TGTGCCAGCAGTTTCTCCTCGCGATACACTGAAGCTTTCTTT. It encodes CASSFSSRYTEAFF.

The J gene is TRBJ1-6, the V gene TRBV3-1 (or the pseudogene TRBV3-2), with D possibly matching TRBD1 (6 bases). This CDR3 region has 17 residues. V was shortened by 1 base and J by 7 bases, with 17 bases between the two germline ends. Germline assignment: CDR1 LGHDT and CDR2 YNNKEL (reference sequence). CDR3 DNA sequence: TGTGCCAGCAGCCAAGCGAACAGGGCCCCTGGAAATTCACCCCTCCACTTT. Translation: CASSQANRAPGNSPLHF.

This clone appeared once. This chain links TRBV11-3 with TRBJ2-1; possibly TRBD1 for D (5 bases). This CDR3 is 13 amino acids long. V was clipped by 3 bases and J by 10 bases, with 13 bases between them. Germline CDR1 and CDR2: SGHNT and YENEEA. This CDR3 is CASSFLPAGEQFF. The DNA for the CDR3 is TGTGCCAGCAGCTTTCTCCCAGCAGGGGAGCAGTTCTTC.

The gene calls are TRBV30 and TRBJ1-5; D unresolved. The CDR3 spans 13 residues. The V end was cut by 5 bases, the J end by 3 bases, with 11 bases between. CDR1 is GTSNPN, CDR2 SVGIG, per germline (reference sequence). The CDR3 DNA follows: TGTGCCTGGTCGGCGGAGGACAATCAGCCCCAGCATTTT. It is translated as CAWSAEDNQPQHF.

The CDR3 loop is CASSLLNRGPPYEQYF. DNA of the CDR3: TGTGCCAGCAGTTTACTCAACAGGGGCCCACCCTACGAGCAGTACTTC. The chain combines TRBV28 with TRBJ2-7, with 7 bases matching TRBD1. This CDR3 has 16 amino acids. V gave up 2 bases and J gave up 2 bases; unmatched junction bases: 9. Germline V gene data show CDR1 as MDHEN and CDR2 as SYDVKM. The complete variable domain, with remaining parts taken from reference TRBV28 and TRBJ2-7, reads DVKVTQSSRYLVKRTGEKVFLECVQDMDHENMFWYRQDPGLGLRLIYFSYDVKMKEKGDIPEGYSVSREKKERFSLILESASTNQTSMYLCASSLLNRGPPYEQYFGPGTRLTVT.

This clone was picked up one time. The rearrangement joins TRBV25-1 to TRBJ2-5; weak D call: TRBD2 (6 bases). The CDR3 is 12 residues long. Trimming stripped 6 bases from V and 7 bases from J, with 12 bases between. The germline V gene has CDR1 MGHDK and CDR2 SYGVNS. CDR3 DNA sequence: TGTGCCAGCAGCGACCCGGGAGCGACCCAGTACTTC. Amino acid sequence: CASSDPGATQYF.

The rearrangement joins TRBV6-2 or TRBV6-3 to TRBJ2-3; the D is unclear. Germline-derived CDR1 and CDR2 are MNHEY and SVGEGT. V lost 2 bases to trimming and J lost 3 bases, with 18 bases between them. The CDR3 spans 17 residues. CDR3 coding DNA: TGTGCCAGCAGTTACGCCTCCCGGTTCCGATATACAGATACGCAGTATTTT. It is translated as CASSYASRFRYTDTQYF.

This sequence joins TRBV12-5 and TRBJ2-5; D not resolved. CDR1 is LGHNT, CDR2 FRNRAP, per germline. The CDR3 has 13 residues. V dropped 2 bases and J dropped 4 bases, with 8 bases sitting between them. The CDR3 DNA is TGTGCTAGTGGTTTGTTCGGGTTAGAGACCCAGTACTTC. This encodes CASGLFGLETQYF.

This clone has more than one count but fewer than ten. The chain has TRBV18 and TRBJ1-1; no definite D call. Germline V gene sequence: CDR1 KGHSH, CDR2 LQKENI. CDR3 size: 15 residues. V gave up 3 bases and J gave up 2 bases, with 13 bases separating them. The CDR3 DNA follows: TGTGCCAGCTCACCCCGGGTCCAGTTAAACACTGAAGCTTTCTTT. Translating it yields CASSPRVQLNTEAFF.

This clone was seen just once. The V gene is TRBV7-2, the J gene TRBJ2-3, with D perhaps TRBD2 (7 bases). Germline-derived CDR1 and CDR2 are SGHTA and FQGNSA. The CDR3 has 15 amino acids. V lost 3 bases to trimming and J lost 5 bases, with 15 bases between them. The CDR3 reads CASSFGGRSGDTQYF. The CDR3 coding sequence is TGTGCCAGCAGCTTCGGGGGGCGAAGCGGAGATACGCAGTATTTT.

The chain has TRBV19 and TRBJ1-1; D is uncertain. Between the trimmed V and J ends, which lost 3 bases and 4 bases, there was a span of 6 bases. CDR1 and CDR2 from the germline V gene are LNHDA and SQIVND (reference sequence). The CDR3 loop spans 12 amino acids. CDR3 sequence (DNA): TGTGCCAGTAGTATGGTGGCCACTGAAGCTTTCTTT. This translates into CASSMVATEAFF.

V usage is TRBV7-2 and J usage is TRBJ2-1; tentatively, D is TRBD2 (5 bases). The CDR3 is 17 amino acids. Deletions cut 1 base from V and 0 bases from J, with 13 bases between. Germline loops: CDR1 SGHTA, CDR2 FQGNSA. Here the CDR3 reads CASSLVGVGYSYNEQFF. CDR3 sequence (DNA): TGTGCCAGCAGCTTAGTGGGAGTCGGGTACTCCTACAATGAGCAGTTCTTC.

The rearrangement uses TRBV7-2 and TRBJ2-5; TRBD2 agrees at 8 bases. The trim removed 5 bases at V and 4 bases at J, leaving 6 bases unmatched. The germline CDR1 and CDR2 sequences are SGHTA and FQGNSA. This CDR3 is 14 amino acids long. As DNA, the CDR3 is TGTGCCAGCAGCCCCTCGGCGGGAGGAGAGACCCAGTACTTC. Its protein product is CASSPSAGGETQYF. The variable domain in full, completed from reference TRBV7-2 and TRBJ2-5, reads GAGVSQSPSNKVTEKGKDVELRCDPISGHTALYWYRQSLGQGLEFLIYFQGNSAPDKSGLPSDRFSAERTGGSVSTLTIQRTQQEDSAVYLCASSPSAGGETQYFGPGTRLLVL.

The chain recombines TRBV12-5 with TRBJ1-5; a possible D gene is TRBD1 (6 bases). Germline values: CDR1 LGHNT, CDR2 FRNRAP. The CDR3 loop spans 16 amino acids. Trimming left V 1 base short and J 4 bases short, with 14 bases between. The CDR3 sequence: CASGLDGQTRNQPQHF. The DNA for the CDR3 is TGTGCTAGTGGTTTGGACGGACAGACGAGAAATCAGCCCCAGCATTTT.

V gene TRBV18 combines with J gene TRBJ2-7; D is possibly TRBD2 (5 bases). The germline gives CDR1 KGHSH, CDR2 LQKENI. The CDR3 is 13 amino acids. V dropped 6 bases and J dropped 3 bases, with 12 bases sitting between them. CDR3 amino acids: CASSRTSYYEQYF. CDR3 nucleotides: TGTGCCAGCTCGCGTACTAGTTACTACGAGCAGTACTTC. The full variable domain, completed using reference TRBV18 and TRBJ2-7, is NAGVMQNPRHLVRRRGQEARLRCSPMKGHSHVYWYRQLPEEGLKFMVYLQKENIIDESGMPKERFSAEFPKEGPSILRIQQVVRGDSAAYFCASSRTSYYEQYFGPGTRLTVT.

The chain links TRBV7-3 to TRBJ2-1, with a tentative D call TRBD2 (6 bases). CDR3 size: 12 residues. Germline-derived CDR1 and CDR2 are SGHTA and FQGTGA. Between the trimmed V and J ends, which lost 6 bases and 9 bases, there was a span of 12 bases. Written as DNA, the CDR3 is TGTGCCAGCAGTCCCCAGGGAGGTGAGCAGTTCTTC. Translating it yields CASSPQGGEQFF.

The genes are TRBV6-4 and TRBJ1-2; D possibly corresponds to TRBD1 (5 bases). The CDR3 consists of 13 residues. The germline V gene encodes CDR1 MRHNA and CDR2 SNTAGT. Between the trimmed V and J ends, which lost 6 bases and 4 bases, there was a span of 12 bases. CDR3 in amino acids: CASSPAGRYGYTF. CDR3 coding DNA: TGTGCCAGCAGCCCCGCGGGACGCTATGGCTACACCTTC.

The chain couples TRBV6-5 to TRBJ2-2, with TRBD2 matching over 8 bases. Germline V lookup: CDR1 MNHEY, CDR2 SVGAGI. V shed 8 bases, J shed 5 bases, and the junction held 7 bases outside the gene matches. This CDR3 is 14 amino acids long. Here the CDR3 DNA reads TGTGCCAGCTTTAAGAGCGGGAGTACCGGGGAGCTGTTTTTT. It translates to CASFKSGSTGELFF.

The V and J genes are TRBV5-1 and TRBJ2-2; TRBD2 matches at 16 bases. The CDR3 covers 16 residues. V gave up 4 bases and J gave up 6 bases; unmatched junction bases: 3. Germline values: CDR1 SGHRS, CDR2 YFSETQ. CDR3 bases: TGCGCCAGCAGCCAAGGGACTAGCGGGAGGGCCGGGGAGCTGTTTTTT. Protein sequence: CASSQGTSGRAGELFF.

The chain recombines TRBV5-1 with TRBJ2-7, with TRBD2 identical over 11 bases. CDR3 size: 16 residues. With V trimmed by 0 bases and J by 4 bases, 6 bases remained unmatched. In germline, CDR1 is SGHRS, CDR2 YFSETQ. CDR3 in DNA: TGCGCCAGCAGCTTGGCCATTAGCGGGAGGGTTTACGAGCAGTACTTC. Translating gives CASSLAISGRVYEQYF.

The CDR3 loop is CASTPGQDSNQPQHF. Here the CDR3 DNA reads TGTGCCAGCACCCCGGGACAGGATAGCAATCAGCCCCAGCATTTT. The gene calls are TRBV6-2 or TRBV6-3 and TRBJ1-5; 8 bases match TRBD1. V lost 7 bases, J lost 0 bases, and 5 bases stayed unmatched. CDR3 length equals 15 residues. The germline CDR1 and CDR2 sequences are MNHEY and SVGEGT.